These 18 T cell receptor beta chains were all obtained from the same sample, sequenced in a study of blood T cell repertoires in COVID-19. Some clones are missing from TCRdb's copy, which holds only in-frame ones; the method was immunoSEQ multiplex PCR. The top ten hold approximately 5.1% of the sample, which has approximately 250,000 clones, roughly 85% seen once. Sequenced material: peripheral blood. These receptors were obtained from a man over 45 with COVID-19, enrolled during active disease.

The chain combines TRBV5-6 with TRBJ1-1; unclear D gene. The CDR3 has 14 amino acids. Per germline, CDR1 SGHDT and CDR2 YYEEEE. V dropped 3 bases and J dropped 7 bases, with 16 bases sitting between them. CDR3 bases: TGTGCCAGCAGCTCGACTTACCGTAGTGATGAAGCTTTCTTT. As protein: CASSSTYRSDEAFF.

The V and J genes are TRBV28 and TRBJ2-1; 15 bases agree with TRBD2. J was trimmed by 8 bases and V by 6 bases; bases with no gene match: 5. Germline V lookup: CDR1 MDHEN, CDR2 SYDVKM. This CDR3 comprises 15 residues. The CDR3: CASSPGLAGGYEQFF. Here the CDR3 DNA reads TGTGCCAGCAGCCCGGGACTAGCGGGGGGTTATGAGCAGTTCTTC. Filled out from reference TRBV28 and TRBJ2-1, the complete variable domain reads DVKVTQSSRYLVKRTGEKVFLECVQDMDHENMFWYRQDPGLGLRLIYFSYDVKMKEKGDIPEGYSVSREKKERFSLILESASTNQTSMYLCASSPGLAGGYEQFFGPGTRLTVL.

This chain connects TRBV10-1 to TRBJ2-1; 11 bases map to TRBD1. V shed 6 bases, J shed 9 bases, and the junction held 4 bases outside the gene matches. CDR3 length: 13 residues. Germline assignment: CDR1 WNHNN and CDR2 SYGVQD (reference sequence). The CDR3 loop is CASRPGQGGEQFF. The CDR3 bases are TGCGCCAGCAGACCGGGACAGGGGGGTGAGCAGTTCTTC.

The rearrangement uses TRBV28 and TRBJ2-7; 7 bases fit TRBD1. The germline gives CDR1 MDHEN, CDR2 SYDVKM. The junction had 12 bases not matched to a gene; V was cut back by 5 bases and J by 5 bases. The CDR3 runs 15 residues. The CDR3 here is CASSPTTGKSDEQYF. The CDR3 DNA follows: TGTGCCAGCAGTCCCACGACAGGGAAATCGGACGAGCAGTACTTC. The complete variable domain, with remaining parts taken from reference TRBV28 and TRBJ2-7, reads DVKVTQSSRYLVKRTGEKVFLECVQDMDHENMFWYRQDPGLGLRLIYFSYDVKMKEKGDIPEGYSVSREKKERFSLILESASTNQTSMYLCASSPTTGKSDEQYFGPGTRLTVT.

This chain connects TRBV6-6 to TRBJ2-5; 8 bases line up with TRBD1. This CDR3 is built from 13 residues. Germline V gives CDR1 MNHNY, CDR2 SVGAGI (reference sequence). V shed 7 bases and J 5 bases; nucleotides not matched to a gene: 6. The CDR3 loop is CASTPRGLETQYF. In DNA form, the CDR3 reads TGTGCCAGCACTCCCAGGGGGCTCGAGACCCAGTACTTC.

In its sample, this clone was seen once. The V call is TRBV6-1, the J call TRBJ2-3; no firm D call. V was cut by 3 bases and J by 0 bases, with 10 bases left in between. The CDR3 extends over 15 amino acids. Germline CDR1 is MNHNS and CDR2 is SASEGT. CDR3 nucleotide sequence: TGTGCCAGCAGTGATCGCGGAATTAGCACAGATACGCAGTATTTT. It is translated as CASSDRGISTDTQYF.

This rearrangement joins TRBV6-5 to TRBJ1-1; 8 bases map to TRBD1. CDR1 is MNHEY and CDR2 is SVGAGI in the germline V gene. The CDR3 contains 13 residues. With V trimmed by 5 bases and J by 3 bases, 2 bases remained unmatched. CDR3 sequence reads: CASSMDRDTEAFF. In DNA form, the CDR3 reads TGTGCCAGCAGTATGGACAGGGACACTGAAGCTTTCTTT.

This clone has a handful of counts. The chain is built from TRBV4-1 and TRBJ1-6; D unresolved. CDR3 length equals 16 residues. CDR1 is MGHRA, CDR2 YSYEKL, per germline. V lost 0 bases and J 4 bases, leaving 10 bases between the germline ends. The CDR3 DNA sequence: TGCGCCAGCAGCCAAGATTCTCAGACTTATAATTCACCCCTCCACTTT. It is translated as CASSQDSQTYNSPLHF.

This chain connects TRBV5-1 to TRBJ2-7; TRBD1 aligns across 9 bases. The V gene's germline CDR1 is SGHRS and CDR2 YFSETQ. The CDR3 loop spans 17 amino acids. The junction had 8 bases not matched to a gene; V was cut back by 1 base and J by 0 bases. The CDR3 DNA follows: TGCGCCAGCAGCTTGCAGAACACAGGGGGCGCCTCCTACGAGCAGTACTTC. Translating gives CASSLQNTGGASYEQYF.

The chain uses TRBV20-1 and TRBJ2-1, with a possible D match to TRBD1 (6 bases). Per germline, CDR1 DFQATT and CDR2 SNEGSKA (reference sequence). Deletions cut 3 bases from V and 0 bases from J, with 15 bases between. The CDR3 runs 16 residues. For the CDR3, the DNA is TGCAGTGCTAGTGACAGGCCCCTGAGCTCCTACAATGAGCAGTTCTTC. Its translation is CSASDRPLSSYNEQFF.

The chain joins TRBV6-2 or TRBV6-3 to TRBJ1-5, with D uncertain. V lost 2 bases, J lost 1 base, and 12 bases lay in between. CDR3 length equals 16 residues. Germline-derived CDR1 and CDR2 are MNHEY and SVGEGT. The CDR3: CASSYGLAASNQPQHF. CDR3 nucleotide sequence: TGTGCCAGCAGTTACGGTTTGGCGGCAAGCAATCAGCCCCAGCATTTT.

V usage is TRBV19 and J usage is TRBJ2-2, with TRBD2 as a possible D gene (5 bases). Looked up from germline, CDR1 is LNHDA and CDR2 is SQIVND (reference sequence). Trimming cost V 7 bases and J 1 base, with 16 bases left between them. This CDR3 spans 16 amino acids. The DNA for the CDR3 is TGTGCCAGTACCACACCGACGGGGAGGAACACCGGGGAGCTGTTTTTT. It encodes CASTTPTGRNTGELFF.

CDR3 DNA sequence: TGTGCCAGCAGCTTGGCAGGGGTCCAAGAGACCCAGTACTTC. As protein: CASSLAGVQETQYF. The genes are TRBV7-8 and TRBJ2-5, with a tentative D call TRBD1 (6 bases). CDR3 length: 14 amino acids. V was clipped by 3 bases and J by 1 base, with 9 bases between them. Germline assignment: CDR1 SGHVS and CDR2 FQNEAQ.

The V and J genes are TRBV12-3 or TRBV12-4 and TRBJ1-5; D remains ambiguous. The CDR3 sequence is 13 residues long. The V end was cut by 6 bases, the J end by 2 bases, with 8 bases between. The CDR3 loop is CASRPPGNQPQHF. DNA for the CDR3: TGTGCCAGCAGACCACCGGGCAATCAGCCCCAGCATTTT.

The chain joins TRBV2 to TRBJ1-6; D remains unclear. This CDR3 is built from 14 residues. V gave up 0 bases and J gave up 18 bases, with 18 bases separating them. Germline-derived CDR1 and CDR2 are SNHLY and FYNNEI. CDR3 residues: CASSEALRGRDCHF. The CDR3 DNA is TGTGCCAGCAGTGAAGCGCTTCGAGGGAGAGATTGCCACTTT.

J is TRBJ2-7 and V is TRBV19; 8 bases fit TRBD1. This CDR3 region has 15 residues. J gave up 3 bases and V 9 bases, and 13 bases lay outside the gene matches. Germline CDR1 is LNHDA and CDR2 is SQIVND (reference sequence). The chain's CDR3 is CASTTGTGSDYEQYF. As DNA, the CDR3 is TGTGCCAGCACCACAGGGACAGGTTCTGACTACGAGCAGTACTTC.

V gene TRBV12-3 or TRBV12-4 combines with J gene TRBJ2-5, with 7 bases fitting TRBD1. The junction had 4 bases not matched to a gene; V was cut back by 7 bases and J by 2 bases. The CDR3 totals 13 residues. The CDR3 reads CASNRGQQETQYF. The CDR3 nucleotides are TGTGCCAGCAACAGGGGACAGCAAGAGACCCAGTACTTC.

This chain joins TRBV7-3 and TRBJ2-1; TRBD2 agrees at 8 bases. The CDR3 spans 16 residues. Germline V gene data show CDR1 as SGHTA and CDR2 as FQGTGA. After removal of 2 bases from V and 8 bases from J, the junction contained 11 bases not matched to a gene. The CDR3 sequence is CASSLGIGGAVDEQFF. CDR3 nucleotide sequence: TGTGCCAGCAGCTTAGGAATCGGGGGGGCCGTAGATGAGCAGTTCTTC.